The subject of this entry is one T cell receptor (beta chain). Its antigen remains unidentified. The V and J ends lost 1 base and 5 bases, in that order; junction bases with no gene match: 5. The germline CDR1 and CDR2 sequences are SEHNR and FQNEAQ (reference sequence). The CDR3 contains 15 residues. The sample is drawn from a study of beta chain features in type 1 diabetes. Expressed TCRB transcripts were sequenced because the entire RNA isolate underwent reverse transcription. Libraries were prepared by immunoSEQ multiplex PCR; TCRdb keeps only in-frame clonotypes and omits some of them. The sample has approximately 160,000 clones, 10% seen once. A single heparinised blood sample, averaging about 120 mL, was obtained per donor. All of the sorted populations showed purity greater than 95%. Study findings and constraints: In all four CD4+ subsets, TCRB CDR3 length was significantly, moderately reduced in type 1 diabetes. Healthy donors had naive, central memory and Treg TCRB repertoires that appeared less similar than those seen among patients.

The chain joins TRBV7-9 to TRBJ2-5, with 9 nucleotides matching TRBD2. The source of this sequence is a man aged 25-45 years with type 1 diabetes. Sequenced input: central memory CD4+ T cells from blood. The CDR3 protein is CASSLVLAGEETQYF. CDR3 nucleotides: TGTGCCAGCAGCTTAGTCTTAGCGGGAGAGGAGACCCAGTACTTC. Based on the CDR3 plus reference TRBV7-9 and TRBJ2-5, the full variable domain is DTGVSQNPRHKITKRGQNVTFRCDPISEHNRLYWYRQTLGQGPEFLTYFQNEAQLEKSRLLSDRFSAERPKGSFSTLEIQRTEQGDSAMYLCASSLVLAGEETQYFGPGTRLLVL.